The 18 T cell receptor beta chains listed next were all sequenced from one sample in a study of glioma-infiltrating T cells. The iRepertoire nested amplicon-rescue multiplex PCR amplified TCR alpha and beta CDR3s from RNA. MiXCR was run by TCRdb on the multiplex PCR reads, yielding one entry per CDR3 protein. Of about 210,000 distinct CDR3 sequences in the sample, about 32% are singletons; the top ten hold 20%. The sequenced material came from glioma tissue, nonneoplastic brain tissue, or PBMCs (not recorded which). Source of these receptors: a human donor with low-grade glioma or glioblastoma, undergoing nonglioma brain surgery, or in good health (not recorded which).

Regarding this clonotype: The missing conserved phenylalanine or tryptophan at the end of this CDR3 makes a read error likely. The CDR3 DNA sequence: TGCGCCAGCAGCCTCCTCACAGATACGCAGTATTTA. Translation: CASSLLTDTQYL. The chain joins TRBV5-1 to TRBJ2-3, with no clear D. Germline V gives CDR1 SGHRS, CDR2 YFSETQ. Between the trimmed V and J ends, which lost 4 bases and 2 bases, there was a span of 5 bases. The CDR3 runs to 12 residues.

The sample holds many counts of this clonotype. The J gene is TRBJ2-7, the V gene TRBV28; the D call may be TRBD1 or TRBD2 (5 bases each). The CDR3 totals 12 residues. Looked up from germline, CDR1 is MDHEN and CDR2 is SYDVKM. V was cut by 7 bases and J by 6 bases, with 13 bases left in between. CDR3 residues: CASTQGGGEQYF. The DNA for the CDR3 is TGTGCCAGCACGCAGGGTGGGGGCGAGCAGTACTTC.

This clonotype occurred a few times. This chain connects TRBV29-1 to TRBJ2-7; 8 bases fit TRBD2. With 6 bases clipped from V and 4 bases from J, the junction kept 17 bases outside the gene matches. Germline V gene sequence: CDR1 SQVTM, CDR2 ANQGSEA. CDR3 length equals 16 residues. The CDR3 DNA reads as TGCAGCGTCGTCCCCGGGGGGGGTTTGAGCCGGTACGAGCAGTACTTC. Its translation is CSVVPGGGLSRYEQYF.

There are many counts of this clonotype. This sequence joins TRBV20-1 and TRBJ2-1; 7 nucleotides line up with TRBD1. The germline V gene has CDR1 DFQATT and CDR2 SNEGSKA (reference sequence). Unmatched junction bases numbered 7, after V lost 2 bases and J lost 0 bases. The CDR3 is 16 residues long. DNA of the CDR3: TGCAGTGCTAGACGCCCAGGGGGTCGCTCCTACAATGAGCAGTTCTTC. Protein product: CSARRPGGRSYNEQFF.

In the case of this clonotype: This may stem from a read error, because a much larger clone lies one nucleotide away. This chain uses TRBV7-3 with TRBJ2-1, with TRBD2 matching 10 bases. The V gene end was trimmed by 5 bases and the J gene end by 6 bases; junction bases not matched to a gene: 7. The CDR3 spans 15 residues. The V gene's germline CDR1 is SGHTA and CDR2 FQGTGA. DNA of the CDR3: TGTGCCAGCAGCCAAGTAAGCGGGAGGGCCAATGAGCAGTTCTTC. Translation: CASSQVSGRANEQFF.

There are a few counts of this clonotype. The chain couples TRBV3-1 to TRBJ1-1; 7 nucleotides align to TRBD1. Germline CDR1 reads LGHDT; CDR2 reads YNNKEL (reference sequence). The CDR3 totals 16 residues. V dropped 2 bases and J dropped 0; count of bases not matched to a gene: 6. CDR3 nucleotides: TGTGCCAGCAGCCAATACAGGGGCCTCGTGAACACTGAAGCTTTCTTT. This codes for CASSQYRGLVNTEAFF.

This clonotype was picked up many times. The chain's CDR3 is CASRQLLDGVNTQYF. CDR3 in DNA: TGTGCCAGCCGCCAGCTCTTGGACGGAGTTAATACGCAGTATTTT. The rearrangement uses TRBV7-2 and TRBJ2-3; no reliable D call. The CDR3 consists of 15 residues. Germline CDR1 is SGHTA and CDR2 is FQGNSA. Trimming removed 8 bases from V and 7 bases from J, with 22 bases in between.

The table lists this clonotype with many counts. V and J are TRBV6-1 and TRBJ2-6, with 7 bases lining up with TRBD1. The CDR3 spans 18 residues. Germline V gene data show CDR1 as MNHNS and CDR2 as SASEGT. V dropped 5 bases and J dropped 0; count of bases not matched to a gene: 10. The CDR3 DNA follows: TGTGCCAGCAGTTTGGGGGACAGAACCTACTCTGGGGCCAACGTCCTGACTTTC. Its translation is CASSLGDRTYSGANVLTF.

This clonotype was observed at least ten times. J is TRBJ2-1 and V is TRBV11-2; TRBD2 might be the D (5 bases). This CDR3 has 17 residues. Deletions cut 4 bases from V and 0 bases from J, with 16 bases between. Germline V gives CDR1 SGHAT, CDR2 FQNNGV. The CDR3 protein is CASSSTLRGGSYNEQFF. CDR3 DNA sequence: TGTGCCAGCAGCTCGACCCTTCGGGGTGGCTCCTACAATGAGCAGTTCTTC. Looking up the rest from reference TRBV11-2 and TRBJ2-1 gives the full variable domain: EAGVAQSPRYKIIEKRQSVAFWCNPISGHATLYWYQQILGQGPKLLIQFQNNGVVDDSQLPKDRFSAERLKGVDSTLKIQPAKLEDSAVYLCASSSTLRGGSYNEQFFGPGTRLTVL.

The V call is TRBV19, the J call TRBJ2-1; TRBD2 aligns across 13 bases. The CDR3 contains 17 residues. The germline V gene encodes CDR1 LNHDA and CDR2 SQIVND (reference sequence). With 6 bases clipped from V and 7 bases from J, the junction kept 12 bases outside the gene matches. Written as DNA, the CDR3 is TGTGCCAGTAGCCTGCCCGGACTAGCGGGAGTGGTTAATGAGCAGTTCTTC. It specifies CASSLPGLAGVVNEQFF.

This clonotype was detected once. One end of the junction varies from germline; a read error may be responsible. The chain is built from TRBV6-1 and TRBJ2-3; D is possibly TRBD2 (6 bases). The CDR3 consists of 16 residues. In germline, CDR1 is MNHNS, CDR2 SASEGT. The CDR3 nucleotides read TGTGCCAGCAGCCCCGGAGTAGCGGAGAGCAAAGATACGCAGTATTTT. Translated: CASSPGVAESKDTQYF.

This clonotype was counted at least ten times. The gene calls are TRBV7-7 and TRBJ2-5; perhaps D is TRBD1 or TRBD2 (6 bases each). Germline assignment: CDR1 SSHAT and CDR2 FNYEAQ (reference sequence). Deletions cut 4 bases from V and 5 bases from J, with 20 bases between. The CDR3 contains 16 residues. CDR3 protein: CASSSGGEGGVETQYF. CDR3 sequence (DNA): TGTGCCAGCAGCTCCGGTGGAGAGGGGGGAGTGGAGACCCAGTACTTC.

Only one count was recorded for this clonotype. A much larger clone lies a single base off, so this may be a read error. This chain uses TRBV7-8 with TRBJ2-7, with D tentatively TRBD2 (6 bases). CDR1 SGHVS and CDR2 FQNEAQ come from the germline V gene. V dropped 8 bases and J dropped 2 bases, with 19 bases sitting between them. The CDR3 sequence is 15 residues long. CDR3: CASEGGGFLAYEQYF. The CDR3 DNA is TGTGCCAGCGAGGGAGGTGGTTTCTTGGCCTACGAGCAGTACTTC. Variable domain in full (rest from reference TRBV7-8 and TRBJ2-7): GAGVSQSPRYKVAKRGQDVALRCDPISGHVSLFWYQQALGQGPEFLTYFQNEAQLDKSGLPSDRFFAERPEGSVSTLKIQRTQQEDSAVYLCASEGGGFLAYEQYFGPGTRLTVT.

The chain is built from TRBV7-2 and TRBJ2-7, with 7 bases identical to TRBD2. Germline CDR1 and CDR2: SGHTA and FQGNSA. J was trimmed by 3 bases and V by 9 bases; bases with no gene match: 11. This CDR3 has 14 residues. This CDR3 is CARSPSSGDYEQYF. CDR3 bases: TGTGCCAGAAGCCCCTCTAGCGGCGACTACGAGCAGTACTTC.

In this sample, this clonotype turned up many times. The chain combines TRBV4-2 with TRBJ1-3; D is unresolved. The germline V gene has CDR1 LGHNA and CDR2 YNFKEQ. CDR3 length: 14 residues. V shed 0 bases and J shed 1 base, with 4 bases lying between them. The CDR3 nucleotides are TGTGCCAGCAGCCAAGATGTATCTGGAAACACCATATATTTT. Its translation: CASSQDVSGNTIYF.

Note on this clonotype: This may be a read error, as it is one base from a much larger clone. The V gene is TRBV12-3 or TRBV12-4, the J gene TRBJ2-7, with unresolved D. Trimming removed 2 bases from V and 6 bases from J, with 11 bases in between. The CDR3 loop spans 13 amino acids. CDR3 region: CASSLSPHLEQYF. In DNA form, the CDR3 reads TGTGCCAGCAGTTTAAGCCCCCACCTCGAGCAGTACTTC.

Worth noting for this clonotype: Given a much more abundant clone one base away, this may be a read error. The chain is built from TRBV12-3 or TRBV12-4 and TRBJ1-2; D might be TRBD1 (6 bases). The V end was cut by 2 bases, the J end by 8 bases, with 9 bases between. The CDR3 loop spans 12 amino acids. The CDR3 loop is CASSLQGLGYTF. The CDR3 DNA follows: TGTGCCAGCAGTTTACAGGGGCTCGGCTACACCTTC.

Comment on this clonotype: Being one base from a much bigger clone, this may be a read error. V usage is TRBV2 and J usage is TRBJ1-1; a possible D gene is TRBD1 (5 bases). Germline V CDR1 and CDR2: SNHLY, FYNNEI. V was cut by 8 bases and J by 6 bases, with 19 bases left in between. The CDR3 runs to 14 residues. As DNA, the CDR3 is TGTGCCAGCGGTGTAGCAGGGAGCGTCGCTGAAGCTTTCTTT. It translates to CASGVAGSVAEAFF. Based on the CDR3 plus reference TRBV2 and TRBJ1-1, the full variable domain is EPEVTQTPSHQVTQMGQEVILRCVPISNHLYFYWYRQILGQKVEFLVSFYNNEISEKSEIFDDQFSVERPDGSNFTLKIRSTKLEDSAMYFCASGVAGSVAEAFFGQGTRLTVV.